This TCR beta chain was observed in a study of Graves' ophthalmopathy and Graves' hyperthyroidism. Study conclusions and caveats: Sensitivity reached approximately 88% and specificity about 76% for a 13-signature model separating ophthalmopathy from stable hyperthyroidism.

In its sample, this clonotype was seen many times. What it recognizes is unknown. V lost 3 bases and J 4 bases, leaving 7 bases between the germline ends. The germline V gene has CDR1 MNHEY and CDR2 SVGEGT. The CDR3 sequence is 12 residues long. For repertoire sequencing, the TCR beta CDR3 regions were amplified from RNA transcripts. The authors performed first-round RT-PCR with HTBI primers and then a second-round multiplex PCR. TCRdb recomputed calls from the multiplex PCR reads with MiXCR, one row per CDR3 protein. The top ten hold about 1.6% of the sample, which has 350,000 to 400,000 distinct CDR3 sequences, around 19% seen once.

The sequence was collected from a woman under 30 with Graves' ophthalmopathy. Input material: peripheral blood. The genes are TRBV6-2 or TRBV6-3 and TRBJ2-7; D ambiguous. The CDR3 nucleotides read TGTGCCAGCAGTTATGGCAAGTACGAGCAGTACTTC. This sequence encodes CASSYGKYEQYF.